The 10 T cell receptor beta chains below were found in one sample sequenced in a study of OX40 agonist ivuxolimab in advanced cancers. Library creation used the immunoSEQ multiplex PCR assay. TCRdb took this table from immuneACCESS and kept in-frame rearrangements with V and J called. Such tables lack part of the clones; where checked against another copy, unresolved V genes explain under half of the gap, and the rest is unexplained. Here the sample has under 95,000 clones; roughly 90% occur a single time. The ten largest clonotypes hold roughly 0.18% of the sample. The sequencing used CD4+ or CD8+ T cells sorted from blood, collected in a trial of the OX40 agonist ivuxolimab. All receptors come from an adult with an advanced solid tumor such as melanoma, head and neck, liver or kidney cancer.

The gene calls are TRBV7-2 and TRBJ1-2; 8 positions match TRBD1. J was trimmed by 2 bases and V by 3 bases; bases with no gene match: 2. Germline loops: CDR1 SGHTA, CDR2 FQGNSA. The CDR3 consists of 14 residues. For the CDR3, the DNA is TGTGCCAGCAGCTTGGGGGACAGGAACTATGGCTACACCTTC. Translating gives CASSLGDRNYGYTF.

In its sample, this clone was seen once. V usage is TRBV18 and J usage is TRBJ2-5; 13 bases agree with TRBD2. Germline values: CDR1 KGHSH, CDR2 LQKENI. This CDR3 contains 20 residues. V shed 0 bases and J 1 base; nucleotides not matched to a gene: 11. CDR3 sequence reads: CASSPPVLLAGGLLQETQYF. The CDR3 DNA sequence: TGTGCCAGCTCACCACCGGTTTTACTAGCGGGGGGGCTCCTCCAAGAGACCCAGTACTTC. The variable domain in full, with the rest retrieved from reference TRBV18 and TRBJ2-5, is NAGVMQNPRHLVRRRGQEARLRCSPMKGHSHVYWYRQLPEEGLKFMVYLQKENIIDESGMPKERFSAEFPKEGPSILRIQQVVRGDSAAYFCASSPPVLLAGGLLQETQYFGPGTRLLVL.

The rearrangement links TRBV6-5 to TRBJ2-7; D ambiguous. Germline V gene lookup returns CDR1 MNHEY and CDR2 SVGAGI. V lost 3 bases and J 4 bases, leaving 19 bases between the germline ends. CDR3 size: 16 residues. CDR3 DNA sequence: TGTGCCAGCAGTTATGGGTCCTCGGGCCTCGGGTACGAGCAGTACTTC. Translating it yields CASSYGSSGLGYEQYF.

The V and J genes are TRBV5-1 and TRBJ2-7; 11 positions agree with TRBD2. Trimming took 0 bases from V and 3 from J; bases not matched to a gene: 2. In germline, CDR1 is SGHRS, CDR2 YFSETQ. CDR3 length: 15 amino acids. CDR3 loop: CASSLGLAGLYEQYF. The CDR3 region has the DNA TGCGCCAGCAGCTTGGGACTAGCGGGGCTCTACGAGCAGTACTTC.

In this sample, this clone turned up a few times. The chain employs TRBV10-2 and TRBJ2-7, with 8 nucleotides matching TRBD2. V was clipped by 4 bases and J by 6 bases; unmatched bases: 14. Looked up from germline, CDR1 is WSHSY and CDR2 is SAAADI. The CDR3 is 16 amino acids. CDR3 loop: CASSATTGTSASEQYF. Written as DNA, the CDR3 is TGCGCCAGCAGTGCAACCACCGGGACTAGTGCGAGCGAGCAGTACTTC.

The chain carries TRBV19 and TRBJ1-6; 9 bases align to TRBD1. Germline V CDR1 and CDR2: LNHDA, SQIVND (reference sequence). V gave up 8 bases and J gave up 7 bases; unmatched junction bases: 3. The CDR3 is 13 residues long. The CDR3 protein is CASRGTGNSPLHF. The CDR3 DNA reads as TGTGCCAGTCGGGGGACAGGGAATTCACCCCTCCACTTT.

CDR3 sequence: CASREGPRGEQYF. The CDR3 DNA sequence: TGTGCCAGCAGGGAGGGACCCCGCGGCGAGCAGTACTTC. This chain uses TRBV6-5 with TRBJ2-7; D may be TRBD2 (6 bases). The germline CDR1 and CDR2 sequences are MNHEY and SVGAGI. V was pared by 6 bases and J by 6 bases, with 15 bases between. This CDR3 is built from 13 residues.

J is TRBJ1-5 and V is TRBV5-8; D remains unclear. CDR1 SGHTS and CDR2 YDEGEE come from the germline V gene. CDR3 length equals 15 residues. Trimming removed 4 bases at V and 0 bases at J, with 11 bases between. The CDR3 region is CASSPDGYSNQPQHF. The CDR3 DNA sequence: TGTGCCAGCAGCCCGGACGGTTATAGCAATCAGCCCCAGCATTTT.

The CDR3 reads CASSFEGFTEAFF. The CDR3 DNA is TGTGCCAGCAGCTTTGAGGGTTTCACTGAAGCTTTCTTT. The gene calls are TRBV7-3 and TRBJ1-1; D is ambiguous. Germline values: CDR1 SGHTA, CDR2 FQGTGA. V shed 3 bases and J shed 4 bases, with 9 bases lying between them. The CDR3 consists of 13 residues.

V is TRBV5-1 and J is TRBJ2-7; D is perhaps TRBD2 (6 bases). CDR3 length: 13 amino acids. Germline values: CDR1 SGHRS, CDR2 YFSETQ. Trimming stripped 3 bases from V and 3 bases from J, with 10 bases between. The CDR3 here is CASSWTGDYEQYF. CDR3 nucleotide sequence: TGCGCCAGCAGCTGGACGGGGGACTACGAGCAGTACTTC.